This TCR beta chain was recovered during a study of blood T cell repertoires in COVID-19. Study summary: Sites in the United States, Italy and Spain provided acute and convalescent COVID-19 samples. Nucleic acid was either cDNA or gDNA, and it came from T cells, B-cell-depleted T cells, or PBMCs.

How the authors handled the data: By means of reference gene primer amplification, nucleated cell counts were estimated. Here immunoSEQ multiplex PCR was the method, and the copy in TCRdb shows in-frame clones only, minus some. V and J calls and clone size follow that table, whereas D and trimming were derived from the DNA. The sample has about 120,000 clones, 87% seen once; the top ten hold 25% to 35%. Germline CDR1 and CDR2: MDHEN and SYDVKM. With 6 bases clipped from V and 10 bases from J, the junction kept 10 bases outside the gene matches. The CDR3 has 14 amino acids. The V gene is TRBV28, the J gene TRBJ1-4, with 8 bases identical to TRBD1. The specimen was peripheral blood. This TCR came from a woman aged 70-85 years with acute or convalescent COVID-19. The CDR3 loop is CASSPGQGVGKLFF. The DNA for the CDR3 is TGTGCCAGCAGCCCTGGACAGGGTGTTGGAAAACTGTTTTTT.